Below, 3 T cell receptor beta chains from the same sample are listed, as sequenced in a study of shared clonotypes between healthy human individuals. Generated by immunoSEQ multiplex PCR, the TCRdb table keeps only in-frame clones and is missing some. The sample gives roughly 2.2 million clones, 85% to 95% of which show up once; approximately 0.41% is in the top ten. Sequenced input: naive CD4+ T cells from PBMCs. Subset denoted: CD45RA+ positively selected. The source of these receptors is a man aged 18 to 29 in good health. Some clones in this sample may be carry-over from other donors' samples.

The chain combines TRBV28 with TRBJ2-3; no clear D gene. The CDR3 runs 12 residues. CDR1 and CDR2 from the germline V gene are MDHEN and SYDVKM. Trimming pared 6 bases from V and 11 bases from J, leaving 15 bases between. The CDR3 spells CASSRKVVEQYF. In DNA form, the CDR3 reads TGTGCCAGCAGCCGCAAGGTTGTGGAGCAGTATTTT.

The V call is TRBV2, the J call TRBJ2-2; D unresolved. CDR3 length equals 13 residues. Germline CDR1 is SNHLY and CDR2 is FYNNEI. The V end was cut by 4 bases, the J end by 6 bases, with 9 bases between. CDR3 nucleotides: TGTGCCAGCAGTGTTGAAGCTCCCGGGGAGCTGTTTTTT. Translating it yields CASSVEAPGELFF.

The chain is built from TRBV10-3 and TRBJ2-7; 11 bases match TRBD1. Germline trimming cut 10 bases from V and 5 bases from J; bases unmatched to any gene: 13. The CDR3 is made up of 15 amino acids. Germline V gene lookup returns CDR1 ENHRY and CDR2 SYGVKD. The CDR3 sequence is CATRRPGQGANEQYF. As DNA, the CDR3 is TGTGCCACCCGCCGCCCCGGACAGGGGGCAAACGAGCAGTACTTC.